The 21 T cell receptor beta chains listed next were all sequenced from one sample in a study of blood T cell repertoires in COVID-19. The repertoire was sequenced with immunoSEQ multiplex PCR; TCRdb's copy has only in-frame clones and lacks some. The sample shows about 330,000 clones, about 85% of them seen only once. Input material: PBMCs or T cells enriched from blood (not recorded which). The receptors shown here come from a woman aged 25 to 45 who had recovered from COVID-19.

V and J are TRBV9 and TRBJ1-2; 7 nucleotides agree with TRBD1. The CDR3 sequence is 13 residues long. V dropped 6 bases and J dropped 7; count of bases not matched to a gene: 9. CDR1 is SGDLS and CDR2 is YYNGEE in the germline V gene. The CDR3 is CASTSPGQLGYTF. The DNA of the CDR3 is TGTGCCAGCACCTCACCGGGACAGCTTGGCTACACCTTC.

The J gene is TRBJ2-4, the V gene TRBV2, with 8 bases lining up with TRBD1. Germline CDR1 and CDR2: SNHLY and FYNNEI. The CDR3 runs to 14 residues. The V segment lost 5 bases and the J segment 8 bases; nucleotides outside the gene matches: 8. The CDR3 loop reads CASSPDRDEDIQYF. The CDR3 bases are TGTGCCAGCAGTCCGGACAGGGACGAGGACATTCAGTACTTC.

This chain joins TRBV5-5 and TRBJ1-2; D is undetermined. Germline CDR1 SGHKS, CDR2 YYEKEE (reference sequence). Trimming stripped 0 bases from V and 1 base from J, with 7 bases between. The CDR3 extends over 14 amino acids. The CDR3 bases are TGTGCCAGCAGCTTGGCCGCCAGTAACTATGGCTACACCTTC. Protein product: CASSLAASNYGYTF.

The chain carries TRBV10-3 and TRBJ2-3, with D possibly TRBD2 on 5 matching bases. Germline values: CDR1 ENHRY, CDR2 SYGVKD. This CDR3 comprises 17 residues. Trimming took off 5 bases at V and 2 bases at J, with 20 bases between the two ends. CDR3 protein: CAISSPAGSGLTDTQYF. The CDR3 nucleotides read TGTGCCATCAGTTCCCCCGCGGGCAGCGGTCTCACAGATACGCAGTATTTT.

This clone was counted a single time. The chain couples TRBV19 to TRBJ1-5, with D tentatively TRBD1 (5 bases). Germline CDR1 LNHDA, CDR2 SQIVND (reference sequence). There are 15 residues in the CDR3. V was shortened by 7 bases and J by 3 bases, with 16 bases between the two germline ends. This chain's CDR3 is CASMGPSENNQPQHF. The CDR3 DNA is TGTGCCAGTATGGGGCCCTCGGAAAACAATCAGCCCCAGCATTTT. Using reference TRBV19 and TRBJ1-5 for the parts outside the CDR3, the full variable domain is DGGITQSPKYLFRKEGQNVTLSCEQNLNHDAMYWYRQDPGQGLRLIYYSQIVNDFQKGDIAEGYSVSREKKESFPLTVTSAQKNPTAFYLCASMGPSENNQPQHFGDGTRLSIL.

This chain connects TRBV10-3 to TRBJ2-3; the match to TRBD2 covers 8 bases. The junction had 8 bases not matched to a gene; V was cut back by 8 bases and J by 4 bases. The CDR3 loop spans 14 amino acids. Germline values: CDR1 ENHRY, CDR2 SYGVKD. CDR3 protein: CAIGARLAPDTQYF. Here the CDR3 DNA reads TGTGCCATCGGGGCACGACTAGCGCCAGATACGCAGTATTTT.

The chain joins TRBV9 to TRBJ1-2; D remains unclear. This CDR3 has 15 residues. Trimming left V 0 bases short and J 8 bases short, with 17 bases between. The germline V gene has CDR1 SGDLS and CDR2 YYNGEE. CDR3 sequence (DNA): TGTGCCAGCAGCGTAGACCCGGACCCGACGGGGGGCTACACCTTC. Protein: CASSVDPDPTGGYTF.

This chain joins TRBV10-2 and TRBJ2-3; 8 positions match TRBD2. Trimming took 3 bases from V and 2 from J; bases not matched to a gene: 4. Germline CDR1 and CDR2: WSHSY and SAAADI. This CDR3 contains 15 residues. The CDR3 reads CASSEAGAITDTQYF. In DNA form, the CDR3 reads TGCGCCAGCAGTGAAGCGGGGGCGATCACAGATACGCAGTATTTT.

This chain links TRBV19 with TRBJ1-1; D is uncertain. Germline V lookup: CDR1 LNHDA, CDR2 SQIVND (reference sequence). V shed 3 bases and J shed 1 base, with 9 bases lying between them. This CDR3 is built from 14 residues. CDR3 bases: TGTGCCAGTAGTATTCGCAGGCAGAACACTGAAGCTTTCTTT. Amino acid sequence: CASSIRRQNTEAFF.

This chain links TRBV5-1 with TRBJ2-2, with 9 bases identical to TRBD1. Germline CDR1 and CDR2: SGHRS and YFSETQ. The V segment lost 0 bases and the J segment 5 bases; nucleotides outside the gene matches: 5. CDR3 length: 16 amino acids. CDR3 region: CASSLATGGWTGELFF. DNA of the CDR3: TGCGCCAGCAGCTTGGCGACAGGGGGATGGACCGGGGAGCTGTTTTTT.

This chain uses TRBV27 with TRBJ2-2; a weak D match, TRBD1 (5 bases). The CDR3 sequence is 14 residues long. CDR1 is MNHEY, CDR2 SMNVEV, per germline (reference sequence). The V end lost 3 bases, the J end lost 1 base, and 6 bases lay between the germline ends. The CDR3 loop reads CASSLGQNTGELFF. For the CDR3, the DNA is TGTGCCAGCAGTTTGGGGCAGAACACCGGGGAGCTGTTTTTT.

By proportion, this clone is medium-sized. The chain recombines TRBV29-1 with TRBJ2-7; 8 nucleotides match TRBD1. With 4 bases clipped from V and 6 bases from J, the junction kept 11 bases outside the gene matches. In germline, CDR1 is SQVTM, CDR2 ANQGSEA. The CDR3 contains 14 residues. The DNA for the CDR3 is TGCAGCGTTGTCCCCGGACAGGGATGGGGCGAGCAGTACTTC. This translates into CSVVPGQGWGEQYF.

The rearrangement uses TRBV4-1 and TRBJ1-1; D gene uncertain. Per germline, CDR1 MGHRA and CDR2 YSYEKL. Deletions cut 1 base from V and 1 base from J, with 7 bases between. This CDR3 region has 14 residues. This CDR3 reads CASSQGARNTEAFF. The CDR3 DNA is TGCGCCAGCAGCCAAGGTGCCAGGAACACTGAAGCTTTCTTT.

The chain employs TRBV3-1 (or the pseudogene TRBV3-2) and TRBJ1-2, with 11 bases that match TRBD1. J gave up 8 bases and V 0 bases, and 11 bases lay outside the gene matches. Germline V lookup: CDR1 LGHDT, CDR2 YNNKEL (reference sequence). The CDR3 spans 17 residues. The CDR3, as DNA: TGTGCCAGCAGCCAAGATCTCGGACAGGGGGCGCGACAAGGCTACACCTTC. This sequence encodes CASSQDLGQGARQGYTF.

Comment on this clone: This sample includes further DNA sequences coding for the same CDR3. V and J are TRBV5-4 and TRBJ2-7; 7 bases map to TRBD1. V lost 1 base to trimming and J lost 3 bases; unmatched junction nucleotides: 4. This CDR3 has 14 residues. Germline CDR1 is SGHNT and CDR2 is YYREEE (reference sequence). The CDR3 DNA sequence: TGTGCCAGCAGCTTGAGGGACAGAAACTACGAGCAGTACTTC. This gives the protein CASSLRDRNYEQYF.

J is TRBJ2-5 and V is TRBV6-5, with a possible D match to TRBD1 (7 bases). This CDR3 is 14 amino acids long. Trimming cost V 6 bases and J 7 bases, with 18 bases left between them. Germline V lookup: CDR1 MNHEY, CDR2 SVGAGI. CDR3: CASREGSGGVTQYF. The CDR3 DNA sequence: TGTGCCAGCAGGGAGGGATCAGGGGGAGTGACCCAGTACTTC.

The V call is TRBV7-2, the J call TRBJ1-1; weak D call: TRBD1 (6 bases). The CDR3 totals 15 residues. The germline V and J ends were trimmed by 5 bases and 0 bases, with 13 bases remaining between them. Germline V gene sequence: CDR1 SGHTA, CDR2 FQGNSA. The CDR3: CASSAEGTMNTEAFF. DNA of the CDR3: TGTGCCAGCAGCGCAGAGGGGACAATGAACACTGAAGCTTTCTTT.

This clone came up a few times. The chain employs TRBV6-5 and TRBJ2-7; 10 bases map to TRBD1. The CDR3 has 15 residues. Germline CDR1 reads MNHEY; CDR2 reads SVGAGI. J gave up 4 bases and V 7 bases, and 10 bases lay outside the gene matches. The CDR3 nucleotides are TGTGCCAGCACCCCCTCCGGGACAGGGGCGTACGAGCAGTACTTC. Encoded protein: CASTPSGTGAYEQYF.

The V call is TRBV28, the J call TRBJ1-4; maybe TRBD1 (6 bases). The CDR3 runs 13 residues. V was clipped by 11 bases and J by 1 base, with 11 bases between them. Germline V gene lookup returns CDR1 MDHEN and CDR2 SYDVKM. The CDR3, as DNA: TGTGCCGCTACAGGGCTAACTAATGAAAAACTGTTTTTT. As protein: CAATGLTNEKLFF.

The rearrangement links TRBV5-1 to TRBJ1-2; the match to TRBD1 covers 7 bases. Per the germline V gene, CDR1 is SGHRS and CDR2 is YFSETQ. This CDR3 contains 17 residues. Trimming took 4 bases from V and 5 from J; bases not matched to a gene: 17. The CDR3 nucleotides read TGCGCCAGCAGCCCGGAACAGGGGCGTCTATCGACATATGGCTACACCTTC. It yields the protein CASSPEQGRLSTYGYTF.

As DNA, the CDR3 is TGTGCCAGCAGCCTGGGACAGGGGGTTTATAATGAAAAACTGTTTTTT. It is translated as CASSLGQGVYNEKLFF. This chain connects TRBV7-9 to TRBJ1-4, with 11 bases fitting TRBD1. V was pared by 5 bases and J by 4 bases, with 6 bases of the junction left unmatched. Germline CDR1 reads SEHNR; CDR2 reads FQNEAQ (reference sequence). The CDR3 is 16 residues long.